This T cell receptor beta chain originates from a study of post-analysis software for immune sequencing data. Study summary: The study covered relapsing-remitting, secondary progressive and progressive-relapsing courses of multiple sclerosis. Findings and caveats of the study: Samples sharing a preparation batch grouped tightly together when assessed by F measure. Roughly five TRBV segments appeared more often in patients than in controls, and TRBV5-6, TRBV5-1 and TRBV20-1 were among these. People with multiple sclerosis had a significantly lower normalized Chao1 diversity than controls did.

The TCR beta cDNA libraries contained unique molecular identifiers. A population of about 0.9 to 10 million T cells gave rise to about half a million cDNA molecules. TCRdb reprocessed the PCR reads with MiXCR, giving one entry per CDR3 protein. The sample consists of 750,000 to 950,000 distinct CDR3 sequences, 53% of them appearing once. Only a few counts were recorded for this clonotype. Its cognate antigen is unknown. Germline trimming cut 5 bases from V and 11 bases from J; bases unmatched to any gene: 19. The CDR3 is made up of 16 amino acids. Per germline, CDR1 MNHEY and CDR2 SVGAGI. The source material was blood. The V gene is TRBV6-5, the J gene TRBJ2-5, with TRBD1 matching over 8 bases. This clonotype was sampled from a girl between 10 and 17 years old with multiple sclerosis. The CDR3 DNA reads TGTGCCAGCAGTCCATCCCCCGGGACAGGTGGCTCAGAGCAGTACTTC. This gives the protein CASSPSPGTGGSEQYF.